These 20 T cell receptor beta chains originate from one sample sequenced in a study of Graves' ophthalmopathy and Graves' hyperthyroidism. Amplification of the TCR beta CDR3 regions used RNA transcripts (as template). The first-round RT-PCR employed HTBI primers together with the Qiagen OneStep RT-PCR kit. A multiplex PCR was then performed as the second round. TCRdb recomputed calls from the multiplex PCR reads with MiXCR, one row per CDR3 protein. The sample gives 40,000 to 45,000 distinct CDR3 sequences, around 52% of which show up once; more than 15% is in the top ten. The material sequenced was peripheral blood. These receptors came from an adult man with Graves' ophthalmopathy.

This chain links TRBV10-2 with TRBJ1-1, with D unresolved. Trimming pared 7 bases from V and 1 base from J, leaving 13 bases between. CDR1 and CDR2 (germline): WSHSY, SAAADI. The CDR3 consists of 14 residues. CDR3 DNA sequence: TGCGCCAGCACAACGACGGCCTCGAACACTGAAGCTTTCTTT. It encodes CASTTTASNTEAFF.

In the case of this clonotype: One base away lies a much larger clone, so this may be a sequencing read error. This chain connects TRBV28 to TRBJ2-1, with 8 bases fitting TRBD2. V shed 6 bases and J 8 bases; nucleotides not matched to a gene: 9. There are 14 residues in the CDR3. The germline CDR1 and CDR2 sequences are MDHEN and SYDVKM. The CDR3 spells CASRSSGPYDEQFF. The CDR3 DNA reads TGTGCCAGCAGATCTAGCGGGCCTTACGATGAGCAGTTCTTC.

The chain carries TRBV19 and TRBJ1-3, with D possibly being TRBD1 (6 bases). Deletions cut 0 bases from V and 0 bases from J, with 12 bases between. The germline gives CDR1 LNHDA, CDR2 SQIVND (reference sequence). This CDR3 spans 17 amino acids. In DNA, the CDR3 is TGTGCCAGTAGTATAGATAGCGGGGGCTTCTCTGGAAACACCATATATTTT. Translated, it gives CASSIDSGGFSGNTIYF.

This sequence joins TRBV24-1 and TRBJ1-5, with D perhaps matching TRBD1 (5 bases). The V and J ends lost 3 bases and 6 bases respectively, with 14 bases between them. The CDR3 extends over 15 amino acids. The germline CDR1 and CDR2 sequences are KGHDR and SFDVKD. The CDR3 reads CATSDPLVQGQPQHF. The DNA of the CDR3 is TGTGCCACCAGTGATCCACTCGTTCAGGGTCAGCCCCAGCATTTT.

V gene TRBV6-5 combines with J gene TRBJ2-1; TRBD2 might be the D (6 bases). Germline V lookup: CDR1 MNHEY, CDR2 SVGAGI. V dropped 5 bases and J dropped 7 bases, with 15 bases sitting between them. This CDR3 spans 14 amino acids. The CDR3 is CASSEAGPRNEQFF. CDR3 DNA: TGTGCCAGCAGTGAAGCGGGTCCTCGAAATGAGCAGTTCTTC.

This clonotype came up many times. J is TRBJ1-1 and V is TRBV6-2 or TRBV6-3; the D gene is possibly TRBD1 (5 bases). The CDR3 length is 12 residues. Germline assignment: CDR1 MNHEY and CDR2 SVGEGT. V was cut by 6 bases and J by 6 bases, with 11 bases left in between. CDR3 nucleotide sequence: TGTGCCAGCAGGGAGTCGGGGGCTGAAGCTTTCTTT. It encodes CASRESGAEAFF.

The sample holds many counts of this clonotype. The chain has TRBV7-2 and TRBJ1-1; 8 bases are shared with TRBD1. Germline CDR1 reads SGHTA; CDR2 reads FQGNSA. The CDR3 contains 15 residues. Trimming at V came to 1 base and at J to 1 base, leaving 2 bases not matched to a gene. DNA for the CDR3: TGTGCCAGCAGCTTAGGAGGGACAGGGAACACTGAAGCTTTCTTT. This gives the protein CASSLGGTGNTEAFF.

This clonotype has at least ten counts. The V call is TRBV20-1, the J call TRBJ1-5; TRBD1 is a possible D gene (5 bases). This CDR3 region has 17 residues. V was pared by 0 bases and J by 3 bases, with 18 bases between. Germline V gene sequence: CDR1 DFQATT, CDR2 SNEGSKA (reference sequence). The CDR3 coding sequence is TGCAGTGCTAGAGAGGGCCGTGGCAGGGTCCACAATCAGCCCCAGCATTTT. Protein: CSAREGRGRVHNQPQHF.

A remark on this clonotype: One base away lies a much larger clone, so this may be a sequencing read error. This chain connects TRBV28 to TRBJ2-3; D is ambiguous. Germline V gene lookup returns CDR1 MDHEN and CDR2 SYDVKM. Between the trimmed V and J ends, which lost 8 bases and 10 bases, there was a span of 19 bases. There are 13 residues in the CDR3. The CDR3 DNA follows: TGTGCCAGCGGGCGCCAGAGTTTGGATGCGCAGTATTTT. Translation gives CASGRQSLDAQYF.

The rearrangement uses TRBV16 and TRBJ1-1; perhaps TRBD1 as D (5 bases). The CDR3 spans 14 residues. Trimming removed 7 bases at V and 1 base at J, with 13 bases between. CDR1 is KGHSY, CDR2 FQNENV, per germline. In nucleotides, the CDR3 is TGTGCCAGCAACCATCGGGGCCCGAACACTGAAGCTTTCTTT. This encodes CASNHRGPNTEAFF. The whole variable domain, remainder taken from reference TRBV16 and TRBJ1-1, is GEEVAQTPKHLVRGEGQKAKLYCAPIKGHSYVFWYQQVLKNEFKFLISFQNENVFDETGMPKERFSAKCLPNSPCSLEIQATKLEDSAVYFCASNHRGPNTEAFFGQGTRLTVV.

The CDR3 loop is CASSIGDRTSGGQETQYF. In DNA form, the CDR3 reads TGTGCCAGCAGCATAGGGGACCGGACTAGCGGGGGTCAAGAGACCCAGTACTTC. The chain combines TRBV7-6 with TRBJ2-5, with 13 positions matching TRBD2. CDR1 and CDR2 (germline): SGHVS, FNYEAQ. This CDR3 has 18 residues. The junction had 11 bases not matched to a gene; V was cut back by 5 bases and J by 2 bases.

This chain joins TRBV29-1 and TRBJ1-2, with TRBD1 matching over 9 bases. In germline, CDR1 is SQVTM, CDR2 ANQGSEA. V dropped 8 bases and J dropped 4; count of bases not matched to a gene: 11. This CDR3 has 14 amino acids. The CDR3: CSSEAETGGYGYTF. DNA for the CDR3: TGCAGCAGTGAAGCCGAGACAGGGGGCTATGGCTACACCTTC.

This clonotype was seen at least ten times. The CDR3 sequence is CASSSAGMNTEAFF. The CDR3 DNA reads TGCGCCAGCAGTTCGGCAGGCATGAACACTGAAGCTTTCTTT. V usage is TRBV5-1 and J usage is TRBJ1-1; D gene unclear. CDR3 length equals 14 residues. CDR1 and CDR2 (germline): SGHRS, YFSETQ. V shed 5 bases and J shed 0 bases, with 11 bases lying between them.

V is TRBV5-4 and J is TRBJ2-7, with D perhaps matching TRBD1 or TRBD2 (5 bases each). V dropped 4 bases and J dropped 1 base, with 18 bases sitting between them. CDR3 length equals 16 residues. From germline, CDR1 is SGHNT and CDR2 YYREEE (reference sequence). CDR3 coding DNA: TGTGCCAGCAGCCCGACAACGACGGGACGGTCCTACGAGCAGTACTTC. It codes for CASSPTTTGRSYEQYF.

This chain links TRBV5-5 with TRBJ2-3; D unresolved. Germline values: CDR1 SGHKS, CDR2 YYEKEE (reference sequence). CDR3 length: 17 amino acids. Between the trimmed V and J ends, which lost 3 bases and 8 bases, there was a span of 25 bases. CDR3 nucleotides: TGTGCCAGCAGCTCAACTGGGCTAACGATGAGGTTCGGTACGCAGTATTTT. It yields the protein CASSSTGLTMRFGTQYF.

In this sample, this clonotype turned up once. The V call is TRBV20-1, the J call TRBJ1-5, with D possibly being TRBD1 (6 bases). The V gene's germline CDR1 is DFQATT and CDR2 SNEGSKA (reference sequence). Trimming removed 4 bases from V and 4 bases from J, with 17 bases in between. The CDR3 is 15 amino acids. CDR3 sequence reads: CSAKGSGAGNQPQHF. The CDR3 DNA reads TGCAGTGCTAAAGGTTCAGGGGCGGGAAATCAGCCCCAGCATTTT.

This clonotype has at least ten counts. The V and J genes are TRBV6-1 and TRBJ2-5; D perhaps matches TRBD1 (5 bases). This CDR3 is 13 amino acids long. Germline-derived CDR1 and CDR2 are MNHNS and SASEGT. Between the trimmed V and J ends, which lost 4 bases and 7 bases, there was a span of 13 bases. Here the CDR3 reads CASSARQSGTQYF. The CDR3 bases are TGTGCCAGCAGTGCTAGACAGTCAGGGACCCAGTACTTC.

The J gene is TRBJ2-7, the V gene TRBV10-3; 11 positions agree with TRBD2. The V gene end was trimmed by 6 bases and the J gene end by 2 bases; junction bases not matched to a gene: 6. This CDR3 contains 15 residues. Germline CDR1 reads ENHRY; CDR2 reads SYGVKD. The CDR3 region has the DNA TGTGCCATCAGCGAAACTAGCGGGGGAACCTACGAGCAGTACGTC. Its translation is CAISETSGGTYEQYV.

This clonotype has only one observation. The conserved final phenylalanine or tryptophan is absent from the CDR3, which likely points to a read error. The DNA is omitted, as the CDR3 cannot be located on it reliably, and the CDR3 follows TCRdb's listing. The gene calls are TRBV6-1 and TRBJ1-2; the DNA was not used to check the table's D call, TRBD1. A total of 15 residues make up the CDR3, ends included. Germline V gives CDR1 MNHNS, CDR2 SASEGT. CDR3 region: CASSESYMGAYGHTS.

This clonotype is medium-sized in the sample. The chain couples TRBV7-2 to TRBJ2-3; D could derive from TRBD1 or TRBD2 (5 bases each). This CDR3 spans 14 amino acids. Trimming cost V 3 bases and J 3 bases, with 10 bases left between them. CDR1 is SGHTA, CDR2 FQGNSA, per germline. CDR3 loop: CASSLGERTDTQYF. DNA of the CDR3: TGTGCCAGCAGCTTGGGGGAAAGGACAGATACGCAGTATTTT. Combining the CDR3 with reference TRBV7-2 and TRBJ2-3 gives the whole variable domain GAGVSQSPSNKVTEKGKDVELRCDPISGHTALYWYRQSLGQGLEFLIYFQGNSAPDKSGLPSDRFSAERTGGSVSTLTIQRTQQEDSAVYLCASSLGERTDTQYFGPGTRLTVL.